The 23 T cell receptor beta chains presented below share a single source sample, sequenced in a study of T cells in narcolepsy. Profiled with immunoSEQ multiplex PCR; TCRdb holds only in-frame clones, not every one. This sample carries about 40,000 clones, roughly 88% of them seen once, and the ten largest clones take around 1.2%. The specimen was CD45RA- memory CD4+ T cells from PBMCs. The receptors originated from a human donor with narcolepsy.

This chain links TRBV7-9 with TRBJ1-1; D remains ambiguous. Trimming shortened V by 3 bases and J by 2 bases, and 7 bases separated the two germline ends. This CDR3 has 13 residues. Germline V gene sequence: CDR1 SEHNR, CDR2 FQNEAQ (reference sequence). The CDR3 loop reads CASSFDGNTEAFF. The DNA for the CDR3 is TGTGCCAGCAGCTTCGACGGAAACACTGAAGCTTTCTTT.

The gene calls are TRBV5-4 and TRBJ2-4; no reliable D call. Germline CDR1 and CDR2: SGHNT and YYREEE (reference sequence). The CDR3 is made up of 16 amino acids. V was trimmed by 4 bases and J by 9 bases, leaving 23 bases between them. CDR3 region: CASSPTTDGRLGIQYF. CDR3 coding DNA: TGTGCCAGCAGCCCCACTACAGACGGGCGATTAGGCATTCAGTACTTC.

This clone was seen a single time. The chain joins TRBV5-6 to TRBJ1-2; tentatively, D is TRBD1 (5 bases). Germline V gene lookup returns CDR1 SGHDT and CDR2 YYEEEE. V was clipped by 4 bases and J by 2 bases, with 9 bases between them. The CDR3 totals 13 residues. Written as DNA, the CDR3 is TGTGCCAGCAGCCGGGGACTCAACTATGGCTACACCTTC. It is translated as CASSRGLNYGYTF.

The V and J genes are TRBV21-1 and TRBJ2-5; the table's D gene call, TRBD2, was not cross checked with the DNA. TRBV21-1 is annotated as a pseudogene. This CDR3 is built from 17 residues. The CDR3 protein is CASSKKKAGGSQETQYF. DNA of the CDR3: TGTGCCAGCAGCAAAAAAAAGGCGGGGGGATCGCAAGAGACCCAGTACTTC.

The CDR3 loop reads CASSRTGQGGDTQYF. In DNA form, the CDR3 reads TGTGCCAGCAGTAGAACGGGACAGGGTGGCGATACGCAGTATTTT. V is TRBV2 and J is TRBJ2-3; 9 bases map to TRBD1. The CDR3 spans 15 residues. Trimming took 5 bases from V and 6 from J; bases not matched to a gene: 9. Germline lookup yields CDR1 SNHLY and CDR2 FYNNEI.

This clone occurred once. The CDR3 sequence: CASSGGTAPGNEKLFF. In DNA form, the CDR3 reads TGTGCCAGCAGTGGGGGGACGGCTCCAGGTAATGAAAAACTGTTTTTT. The chain links TRBV6-1 to TRBJ1-4; perhaps TRBD1 as D (5 bases). CDR3 size: 16 residues. Per the germline V gene, CDR1 is MNHNS and CDR2 is SASEGT. V shed 4 bases and J shed 4 bases, with 16 bases lying between them.

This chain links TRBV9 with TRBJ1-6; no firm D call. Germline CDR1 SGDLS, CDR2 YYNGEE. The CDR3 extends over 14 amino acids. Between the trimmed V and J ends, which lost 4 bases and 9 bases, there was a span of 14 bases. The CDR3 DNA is TGTGCCAGCAGCCCAGCAGGAGGAAGTTCACCCCTCCACTTT. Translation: CASSPAGGSSPLHF.

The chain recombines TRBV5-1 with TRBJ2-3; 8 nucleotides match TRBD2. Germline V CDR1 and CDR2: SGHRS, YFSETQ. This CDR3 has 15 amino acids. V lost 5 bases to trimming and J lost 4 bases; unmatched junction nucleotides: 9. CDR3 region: CASRELAEASDTQYF. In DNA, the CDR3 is TGCGCCAGCAGGGAACTAGCGGAAGCATCAGATACGCAGTATTTT. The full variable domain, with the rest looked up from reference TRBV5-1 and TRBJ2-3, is KAGVTQTPRYLIKTRGQQVTLSCSPISGHRSVSWYQQTPGQGLQFLFEYFSETQRNKGNFPGRFSGRQFSNSRSEMNVSTLELGDSALYLCASRELAEASDTQYFGPGTRLTVL.

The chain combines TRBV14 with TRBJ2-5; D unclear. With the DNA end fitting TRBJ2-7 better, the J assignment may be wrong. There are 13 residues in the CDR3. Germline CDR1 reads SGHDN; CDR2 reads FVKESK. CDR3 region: CASSLTVSYEQYF. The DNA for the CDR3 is TGTGCCAGCAGCCTCACAGTTTCCTACGAGCAGTACTTC.

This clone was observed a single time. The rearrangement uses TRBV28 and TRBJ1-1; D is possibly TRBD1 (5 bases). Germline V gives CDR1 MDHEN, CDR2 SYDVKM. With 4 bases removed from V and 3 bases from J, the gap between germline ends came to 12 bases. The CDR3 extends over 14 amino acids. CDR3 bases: TGTGCCAGCAGTTCGGACTGGGGGGACACTGAAGCTTTCTTT. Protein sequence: CASSSDWGDTEAFF.

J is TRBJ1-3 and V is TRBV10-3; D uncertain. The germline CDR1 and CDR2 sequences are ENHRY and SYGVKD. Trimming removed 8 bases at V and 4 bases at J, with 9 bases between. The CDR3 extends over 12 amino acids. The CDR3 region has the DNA TGTGCCATCCAGGCGGGGGGAAACACCATATATTTT. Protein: CAIQAGGNTIYF.

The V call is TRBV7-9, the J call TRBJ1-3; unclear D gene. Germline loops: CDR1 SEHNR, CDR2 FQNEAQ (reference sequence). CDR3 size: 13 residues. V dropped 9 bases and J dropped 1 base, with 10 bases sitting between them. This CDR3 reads CASPTPSGNTIYF. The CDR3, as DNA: TGTGCCAGTCCTACACCTTCTGGAAACACCATATATTTT. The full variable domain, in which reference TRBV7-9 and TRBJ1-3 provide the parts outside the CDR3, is DTGVSQNPRHKITKRGQNVTFRCDPISEHNRLYWYRQTLGQGPEFLTYFQNEAQLEKSRLLSDRFSAERPKGSFSTLEIQRTEQGDSAMYLCASPTPSGNTIYFGEGSWLTVV.

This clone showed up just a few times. CDR3 residues: CASNKGGTQYF. CDR3 coding DNA: TGTGCCAGCAACAAAGGGGGCACGCAGTATTTT. The gene calls are TRBV21-1 and TRBJ2-3; TRBD1, the table's D call, was not compared with the DNA. TRBV21-1 is marked as a pseudogene. The length of the CDR3 is 11 residues.

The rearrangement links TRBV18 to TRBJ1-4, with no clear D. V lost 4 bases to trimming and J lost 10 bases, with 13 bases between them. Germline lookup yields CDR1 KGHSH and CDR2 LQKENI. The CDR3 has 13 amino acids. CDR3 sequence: CASSQDRAGKLFF. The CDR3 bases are TGTGCCAGCTCACAGGACCGCGCGGGAAAACTGTTTTTT.

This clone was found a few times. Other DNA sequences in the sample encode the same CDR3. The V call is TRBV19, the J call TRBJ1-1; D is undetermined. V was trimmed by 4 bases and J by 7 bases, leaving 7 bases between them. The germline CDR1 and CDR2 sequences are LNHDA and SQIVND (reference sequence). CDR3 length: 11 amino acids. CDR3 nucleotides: TGTGCCAGTAGTACCCAGAGTGAAGCTTTCTTT. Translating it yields CASSTQSEAFF.

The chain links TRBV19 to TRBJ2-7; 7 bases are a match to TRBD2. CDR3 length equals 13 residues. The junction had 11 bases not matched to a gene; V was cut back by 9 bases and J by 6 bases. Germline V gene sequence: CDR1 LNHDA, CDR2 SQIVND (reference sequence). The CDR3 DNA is TGTGCCAGCAGAGAGGGTGTAGCGGGCGAGCAGTACTTC. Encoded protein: CASREGVAGEQYF.

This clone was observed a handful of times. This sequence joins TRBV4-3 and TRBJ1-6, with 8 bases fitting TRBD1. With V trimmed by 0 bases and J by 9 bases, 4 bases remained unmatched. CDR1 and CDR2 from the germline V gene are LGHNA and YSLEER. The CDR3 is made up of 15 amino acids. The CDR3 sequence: CASSQDGQGGSPLHF. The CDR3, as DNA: TGCGCCAGCAGCCAAGATGGACAGGGAGGTTCACCCCTCCACTTT.

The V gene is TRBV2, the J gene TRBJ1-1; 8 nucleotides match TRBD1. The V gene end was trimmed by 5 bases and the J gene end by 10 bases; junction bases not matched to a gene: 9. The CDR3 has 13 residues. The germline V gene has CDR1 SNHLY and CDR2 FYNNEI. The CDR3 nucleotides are TGTGCCAGCAGTCGTGTGACAGGGGAACGAGCTTTCTTT. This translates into CASSRVTGERAFF.

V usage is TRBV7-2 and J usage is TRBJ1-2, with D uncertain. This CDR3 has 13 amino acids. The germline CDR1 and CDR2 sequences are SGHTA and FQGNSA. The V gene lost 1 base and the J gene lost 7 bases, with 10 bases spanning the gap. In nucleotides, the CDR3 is TGTGCCAGCAGCTTAGAATTTTGGCGTGGCTACACCTTC. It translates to CASSLEFWRGYTF.

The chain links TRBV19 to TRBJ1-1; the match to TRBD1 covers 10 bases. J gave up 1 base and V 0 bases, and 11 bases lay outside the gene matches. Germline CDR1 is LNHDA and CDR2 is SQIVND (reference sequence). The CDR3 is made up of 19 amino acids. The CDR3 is CASSIDWDRGIVANTEAFF. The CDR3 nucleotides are TGTGCCAGTAGTATAGATTGGGACAGGGGTATTGTGGCGAACACTGAAGCTTTCTTT.

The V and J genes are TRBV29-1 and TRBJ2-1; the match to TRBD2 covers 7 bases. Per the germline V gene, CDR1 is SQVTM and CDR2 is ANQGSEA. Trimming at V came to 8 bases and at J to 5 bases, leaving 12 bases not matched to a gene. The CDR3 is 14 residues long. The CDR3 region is CSRTGGGPHNEQFF. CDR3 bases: TGCAGCCGCACCGGGGGAGGGCCCCACAATGAGCAGTTCTTC.

DNA for the CDR3: TGTGCCAGCAGACCACAGGGGGCCAGCAGTGAAAAACTGTTTTTT. It specifies CASRPQGASSEKLFF. The genes are TRBV27 and TRBJ1-4, with 9 positions matching TRBD1. The V segment lost 6 bases and the J segment 7 bases; nucleotides outside the gene matches: 9. This CDR3 contains 15 residues. Germline-derived CDR1 and CDR2 are MNHEY and SMNVEV (reference sequence). The full variable domain, with the rest looked up from reference TRBV27 and TRBJ1-4, is EAQVTQNPRYLITVTGKKLTVTCSQNMNHEYMSWYRQDPGLGLRQIYYSMNVEVTDKGDVPEGYKVSRKEKRNFPLILESPSPNQTSLYFCASRPQGASSEKLFFGSGTQLSVL.

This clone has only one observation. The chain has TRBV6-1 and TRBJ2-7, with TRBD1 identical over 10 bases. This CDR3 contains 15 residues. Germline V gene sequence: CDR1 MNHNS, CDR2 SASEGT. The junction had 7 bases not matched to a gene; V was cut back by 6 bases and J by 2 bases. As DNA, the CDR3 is TGTGCCAGCAGCCTAGGGGGACAGGGGACCTACGAGCAGTACTTC. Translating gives CASSLGGQGTYEQYF.